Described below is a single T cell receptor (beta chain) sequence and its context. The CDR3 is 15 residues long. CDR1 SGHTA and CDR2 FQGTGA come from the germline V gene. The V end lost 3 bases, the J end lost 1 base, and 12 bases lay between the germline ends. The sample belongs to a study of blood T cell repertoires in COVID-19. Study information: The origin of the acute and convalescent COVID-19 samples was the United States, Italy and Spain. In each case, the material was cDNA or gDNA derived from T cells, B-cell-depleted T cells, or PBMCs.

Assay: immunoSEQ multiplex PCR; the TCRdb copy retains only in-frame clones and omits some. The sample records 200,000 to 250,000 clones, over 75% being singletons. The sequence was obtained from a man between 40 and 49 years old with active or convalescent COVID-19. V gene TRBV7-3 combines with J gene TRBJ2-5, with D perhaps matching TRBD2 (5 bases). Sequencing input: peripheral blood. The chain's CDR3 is CASSLGSGPQETQYF. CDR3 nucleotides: TGTGCCAGCAGCTTGGGAAGCGGACCCCAAGAGACCCAGTACTTC. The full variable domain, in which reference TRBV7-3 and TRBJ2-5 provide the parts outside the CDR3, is GAGVSQTPSNKVTEKGKYVELRCDPISGHTALYWYRQSLGQGPEFLIYFQGTGAADDSGLPNDRFFAVRPEGSVSTLKIQRTERGDSAVYLCASSLGSGPQETQYFGPGTRLLVL.